The present TCR beta chain was sequenced within a study of PD-L1 blockade in urothelial cancer. The method was immunoSEQ multiplex PCR; TCRdb's version includes in-frame clones alone and lacks a portion of them. The data show some 40,000 clones, with about 90% seen just once and less than 8% held by the top ten. Time point reported: peripheral blood 6 weeks after treatment start. Each individual provided 1 to 8 samples (taken pretreatment and on-treatment). General study findings and limits: Stronger expansion of tumor-associated clones in blood at 3 weeks distinguished durable-benefit patients.

As concerns this clone: As yet, its antigen is unknown.

The sample consisted of PBMCs, taken around atezolizumab (anti-PD-L1) treatment. This TCR derives from a man between 65 and 79 years old with urothelial cancer.

For the CDR3, the DNA is TGTGCCATTACGGGATTAAGGCCCTACGAGCAGTACTTC. This codes for CAITGLRPYEQYF. V is TRBV28 and J is TRBJ2-5, with D possibly TRBD2 on 5 matching bases. The DNA end favors TRBJ2-7, so the J call may be wrong. The CDR3 covers 13 residues. Germline CDR1 and CDR2: MDHEN and SYDVKM.